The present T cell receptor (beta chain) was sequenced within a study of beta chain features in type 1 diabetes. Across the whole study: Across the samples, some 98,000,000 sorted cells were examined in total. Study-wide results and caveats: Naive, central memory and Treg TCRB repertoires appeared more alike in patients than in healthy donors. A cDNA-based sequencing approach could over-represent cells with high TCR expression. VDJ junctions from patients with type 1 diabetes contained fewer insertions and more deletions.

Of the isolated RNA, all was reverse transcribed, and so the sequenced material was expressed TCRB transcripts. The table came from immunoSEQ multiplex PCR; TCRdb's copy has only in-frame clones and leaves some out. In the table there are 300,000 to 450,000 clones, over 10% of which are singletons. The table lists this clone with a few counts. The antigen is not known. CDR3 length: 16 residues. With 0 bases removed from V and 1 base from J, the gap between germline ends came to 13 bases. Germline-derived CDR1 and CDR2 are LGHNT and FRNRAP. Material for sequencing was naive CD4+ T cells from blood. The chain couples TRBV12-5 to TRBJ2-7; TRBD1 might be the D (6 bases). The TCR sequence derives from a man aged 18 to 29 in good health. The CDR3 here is CASGLVPPGESYEQYF. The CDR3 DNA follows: TGTGCTAGTGGTTTGGTACCTCCAGGGGAGTCCTACGAGCAGTACTTC.